One sample yielded the 27 T cell receptor beta chains listed below, sequenced in a study of siplizumab effects on memory and regulatory T cells. Using immunoSEQ multiplex PCR, the repertoire was profiled, and TCRdb retains in-frame clones only, with some absent. The table lists some 100,000 clones, about 91% of them singletons. What was sequenced was Tregs sorted from blood. These receptors came from a human donor in good health.

The chain links TRBV27 to TRBJ2-7; D uncertain. CDR3 length: 14 amino acids. CDR1 MNHEY and CDR2 SMNVEV come from the germline V gene (reference sequence). Deletions cut 1 base from V and 1 base from J, with 8 bases between. This CDR3 reads CASSLWQESYEQYF. Here the CDR3 DNA reads TGTGCCAGCAGTTTATGGCAGGAATCCTACGAGCAGTACTTC.

The V and J genes are TRBV28 and TRBJ2-5; TRBD2 is a possible D gene (5 bases). This CDR3 has 12 residues. V lost 3 bases and J lost 14, with 16 bases in between. In germline, CDR1 is MDHEN, CDR2 SYDVKM. The CDR3, as DNA: TGTGCCAGCAGTTTGATAACCGGGAATGAATACTTC. Its translation is CASSLITGNEYF.

V and J are TRBV6-1 and TRBJ1-2; D gene uncertain. V was cut by 2 bases and J by 4 bases, with 11 bases left in between. The germline V gene encodes CDR1 MNHNS and CDR2 SASEGT. This CDR3 is built from 14 residues. The CDR3 bases are TGTGCCAGCAGTGAAATAGTCGGTCGCTATGGCTACACCTTC. This translates into CASSEIVGRYGYTF.

The chain couples TRBV6-5 to TRBJ1-1; 7 bases are a match to TRBD1. The germline V gene encodes CDR1 MNHEY and CDR2 SVGAGI. This CDR3 is built from 15 residues. V trimming: 5 bases; J trimming: 0 bases; junction bases outside the gene matches: 6. CDR3 coding DNA: TGTGCCAGCAGTCCACAGGGGCGCCTGAACACTGAAGCTTTCTTT. Translating gives CASSPQGRLNTEAFF.

A few counts support this clone. This chain connects TRBV6-5 to TRBJ1-5; no definite D call. The CDR3 has 14 amino acids. V lost 8 bases to trimming and J lost 7 bases, with 18 bases between them. Germline V lookup: CDR1 MNHEY, CDR2 SVGAGI. CDR3: CASGNRVEGQPQHF. For the CDR3, the DNA is TGTGCCAGCGGCAACCGGGTCGAGGGACAGCCCCAGCATTTT.

The chain employs TRBV5-6 and TRBJ1-2, with D hard to call. Looked up from germline, CDR1 is SGHDT and CDR2 is YYEEEE. This CDR3 is built from 12 residues. Trimming took 4 bases from V and 4 from J, leaving 8 bases between them. The CDR3 loop reads CASSRTVYGYTF. The CDR3 DNA follows: TGTGCCAGCAGCAGAACGGTCTATGGCTACACCTTC. The full variable domain, with the rest looked up from reference TRBV5-6 and TRBJ1-2, is DAGVTQSPTHLIKTRGQQVTLRCSPKSGHDTVSWYQQALGQGPQFIFQYYEEEERQRGNFPDRFSGHQFPNYSSELNVNALLLGDSALYLCASSRTVYGYTFGSGTRLTVV.

CDR3 sequence (DNA): TGTGCCAGCAGTCCCGGGAGCGTGGTGAGTCAGCCCCAGCATTTT. Its translation: CASSPGSVVSQPQHF. The V gene is TRBV7-2, the J gene TRBJ1-5; no firm D call. Trimming took off 6 bases at V and 6 bases at J, with 18 bases between the two ends. The CDR3 has 15 amino acids. Looked up from germline, CDR1 is SGHTA and CDR2 is FQGNSA. Full variable domain (outside the CDR3, taken from reference TRBV7-2 and TRBJ1-5): GAGVSQSPSNKVTEKGKDVELRCDPISGHTALYWYRQSLGQGLEFLIYFQGNSAPDKSGLPSDRFSAERTGGSVSTLTIQRTQQEDSAVYLCASSPGSVVSQPQHFGDGTRLSIL.

This clone was counted once. The genes are TRBV7-9 and TRBJ1-1; D not resolved. This CDR3 is 11 amino acids long. V was shortened by 5 bases and J by 7 bases, with 8 bases between the two germline ends. Germline CDR1 reads SEHNR; CDR2 reads FQNEAQ (reference sequence). The CDR3 region is CASSPRREAFF. CDR3 bases: TGTGCCAGCAGCCCCCGTCGTGAAGCTTTCTTT.

The chain carries TRBV7-2 and TRBJ2-1; 16 bases line up with TRBD2. V shed 3 bases and J 9 bases; nucleotides not matched to a gene: 2. The CDR3 is 15 residues long. Germline V CDR1 and CDR2: SGHTA, FQGNSA. CDR3 bases: TGTGCCAGCAGCTTTGGGACTAGCGGGAGGGGTGAGCAGTTCTTC. It specifies CASSFGTSGRGEQFF.

The chain links TRBV5-6 to TRBJ2-4; D is undetermined. This CDR3 region has 18 residues. Trimming removed 2 bases from V and 2 bases from J, with 20 bases in between. The germline CDR1 and CDR2 sequences are SGHDT and YYEEEE. In DNA form, the CDR3 reads TGTGCCAGCAGCTTTCGCATAACGGGTAAATCTTCCAAAAACATTCAGTACTTC. Translating gives CASSFRITGKSSKNIQYF.

The chain has TRBV19 and TRBJ2-5, with D unresolved. Trimming shortened V by 5 bases and J by 7 bases, and 14 bases separated the two germline ends. The CDR3 sequence is 13 residues long. Germline lookup yields CDR1 LNHDA and CDR2 SQIVND (reference sequence). In nucleotides, the CDR3 is TGTGCCAGTAGTCCTAGTATGATTGTGACCCAGTACTTC. It yields the protein CASSPSMIVTQYF.

This clone was seen a handful of times. J is TRBJ2-3 and V is TRBV4-2, with 7 bases matching TRBD2. CDR1 is LGHNA, CDR2 YNFKEQ, per germline. This CDR3 has 16 amino acids. The V segment lost 3 bases and the J segment 5 bases; nucleotides outside the gene matches: 11. This CDR3 reads CASSHPRVLAIDTQYF. Written as DNA, the CDR3 is TGTGCCAGCAGCCATCCACGGGTACTAGCGATAGATACGCAGTATTTT.

The chain links TRBV10-3 to TRBJ2-1; 7 nucleotides agree with TRBD2. J lost 8 bases, V lost 3 bases, and 4 bases had no gene match. CDR1 is ENHRY, CDR2 SYGVKD, per germline. This CDR3 region has 13 residues. The CDR3 DNA is TGTGCCATCAGTGAAGGACTAGGCGATGAGCAGTTCTTC. Its protein product is CAISEGLGDEQFF.

This rearrangement joins TRBV10-1 to TRBJ2-3; D gene unclear. The V gene's germline CDR1 is WNHNN and CDR2 SYGVQD (reference sequence). CDR3 size: 13 residues. Between the trimmed V and J ends, which lost 7 bases and 1 base, there was a span of 9 bases. The CDR3 DNA is TGCGCCAGCATGGGTCATCGCACAGATACGCAGTATTTT. Residues: CASMGHRTDTQYF.

This chain uses TRBV15 with TRBJ2-1; D remains unclear. The CDR3 has 16 residues. The V and J ends lost 3 bases and 10 bases respectively, with 22 bases between them. Germline lookup yields CDR1 LNHNV and CDR2 YYDKDF (reference sequence). DNA for the CDR3: TGTGCCACCAGCAGCGCCACCCCCTCCATGCTGGGAGAGCAGTTCTTC. Amino acid sequence: CATSSATPSMLGEQFF.

The gene calls are TRBV19 and TRBJ2-3, with 8 bases fitting TRBD2. The germline V gene has CDR1 LNHDA and CDR2 SQIVND (reference sequence). The length of the CDR3 is 15 residues. The junction had 3 bases not matched to a gene; V was cut back by 0 bases and J by 4 bases. This CDR3 is CASSIDTGGADTQYF. Written as DNA, the CDR3 is TGTGCCAGTAGTATAGATACGGGAGGGGCAGATACGCAGTATTTT.

The chain links TRBV27 to TRBJ1-1; 7 nucleotides match TRBD1. Germline lookup yields CDR1 MNHEY and CDR2 SMNVEV (reference sequence). CDR3 length: 15 residues. V lost 2 bases and J lost 0; bases outside the gene matches: 3. The CDR3 protein is CASSLGTEMNTEAFF. Here the CDR3 DNA reads TGTGCCAGCAGTTTAGGGACAGAAATGAACACTGAAGCTTTCTTT.

The chain employs TRBV19 and TRBJ2-3; 10 positions agree with TRBD2. CDR3 size: 17 residues. The trim removed 3 bases at V and 3 bases at J, leaving 9 bases unmatched. Per germline, CDR1 LNHDA and CDR2 SQIVND (reference sequence). CDR3 nucleotide sequence: TGTGCCAGTAGTATGCTTCTAGCGGGAGTGGTAACAGATACGCAGTATTTT. Translation gives CASSMLLAGVVTDTQYF. Full variable domain (remainder filled in from reference TRBV19 and TRBJ2-3): DGGITQSPKYLFRKEGQNVTLSCEQNLNHDAMYWYRQDPGQGLRLIYYSQIVNDFQKGDIAEGYSVSREKKESFPLTVTSAQKNPTAFYLCASSMLLAGVVTDTQYFGPGTRLTVL.

The chain is built from TRBV2 and TRBJ2-1; TRBD2 matches at 7 bases. The trim removed 5 bases at V and 8 bases at J, leaving 9 bases unmatched. From germline, CDR1 is SNHLY and CDR2 FYNNEI. The CDR3 consists of 14 residues. Here the CDR3 DNA reads TGTGCCAGCAGTCCGGGGACTACAATCCATGAGCAGTTCTTC. Its translation: CASSPGTTIHEQFF.

The chain uses TRBV5-1 and TRBJ1-2; 8 nucleotides line up with TRBD1. V lost 3 bases to trimming and J lost 4 bases; unmatched junction nucleotides: 5. Per germline, CDR1 SGHRS and CDR2 YFSETQ. The CDR3 loop spans 14 amino acids. The DNA of the CDR3 is TGCGCCAGCAGCTGGGAGACAGGGGTCTATGGCTACACCTTC. Translating it yields CASSWETGVYGYTF.

The V gene is TRBV11-2, the J gene TRBJ1-1, with D unclear. Germline V gives CDR1 SGHAT, CDR2 FQNNGV. The V gene lost 5 bases and the J gene lost 0 bases, with 10 bases spanning the gap. The CDR3 extends over 14 amino acids. CDR3 coding DNA: TGTGCCAGCAGCCTTATCGGGATGAACACTGAAGCTTTCTTT. Translation gives CASSLIGMNTEAFF.

The chain is built from TRBV5-1 and TRBJ2-1; TRBD2 might be the D (6 bases). V lost 0 bases and J lost 7, with 11 bases in between. CDR1 is SGHRS and CDR2 is YFSETQ in the germline V gene. The CDR3 runs to 14 residues. CDR3 residues: CASSLVVGGNEQFF. CDR3 nucleotide sequence: TGCGCCAGCAGCTTGGTAGTCGGGGGAAATGAGCAGTTCTTC.

The genes are TRBV5-1 and TRBJ2-5; possibly TRBD2 for D (6 bases). The CDR3 loop spans 16 amino acids. Germline V gene lookup returns CDR1 SGHRS and CDR2 YFSETQ. V shed 0 bases and J shed 1 base, with 13 bases lying between them. The DNA of the CDR3 is TGCGCCAGCAGCTTGGGGTCAGGAGGGAGCCAAGAGACCCAGTACTTC. Translating gives CASSLGSGGSQETQYF.

The chain joins TRBV18 to TRBJ2-5, with 8 bases that match TRBD2. After removal of 3 bases from V and 5 bases from J, the junction contained 14 bases not matched to a gene. The CDR3 sequence is 17 residues long. Germline CDR1 reads KGHSH; CDR2 reads LQKENI. The CDR3 loop reads CASSPNLGPAGAETQYF. CDR3 bases: TGTGCCAGCTCACCGAATCTTGGGCCAGCGGGAGCGGAGACCCAGTACTTC.

This chain links TRBV6-1 with TRBJ2-7; D is undetermined. Germline-derived CDR1 and CDR2 are MNHNS and SASEGT. The V gene lost 2 bases and the J gene lost 4 bases, with 18 bases spanning the gap. The CDR3 totals 16 residues. The CDR3 is CASSEQGSLQWYEQYF. The CDR3 DNA sequence: TGTGCCAGCAGTGAACAAGGCAGCCTTCAATGGTACGAGCAGTACTTC.

The chain recombines TRBV29-1 with TRBJ1-2, with 7 bases matching TRBD1. CDR1 is SQVTM and CDR2 is ANQGSEA in the germline V gene. V trimming: 6 bases; J trimming: 2 bases; junction bases outside the gene matches: 9. The CDR3 loop spans 14 amino acids. CDR3 sequence (DNA): TGCAGCGTCGCCGGCAGGGGGGACAACTATGGCTACACCTTC. As protein: CSVAGRGDNYGYTF.

The genes are TRBV4-2 and TRBJ1-1; D not resolved. Germline V gene sequence: CDR1 LGHNA, CDR2 YNFKEQ. V shed 5 bases and J shed 4 bases, with 5 bases lying between them. The length of the CDR3 is 11 residues. CDR3 in amino acids: CASSYITEAFF. DNA of the CDR3: TGTGCCAGCAGCTACATCACTGAAGCTTTCTTT.